The entry that follows covers one T cell receptor beta chain sequence. V was pared by 5 bases and J by 2 bases, with 11 bases between. This CDR3 is built from 14 residues. Germline CDR1 and CDR2: SEHNR and FQNEAQ (reference sequence). The record originates from a study of blood T cell repertoires in COVID-19. Assay: immunoSEQ multiplex PCR; the TCRdb copy retains only in-frame clones and omits some. This sample has about 250,000 clones; nearly 90% occur once, and the top ten carry around 0.8%. This rearrangement joins TRBV7-9 to TRBJ2-3; D call uncertain. The sample was peripheral blood. This clonotype was sampled from a young woman with acute or convalescent COVID-19. The CDR3 loop reads CASSPTDHTDTQYF. Written as DNA, the CDR3 is TGTGCCAGCAGCCCTACCGATCACACAGATACGCAGTATTTT.